This T cell receptor beta chain was profiled in a study of T-cell memory formation after mild COVID-19. With regard to this clonotype: The target antigen is unknown.

Study observations and caveats: A balance of CD4 and CD8 characterized clones contracting day 15 to 85, whereas later expanders leaned CD4+.

TCRdb processed the 5' RACE reads anew with MiXCR; each CDR3 protein has one entry. The sample includes over 150,000 distinct CDR3 sequences, 18% seen only once; the top ten take 3.5% to 5%. V was pared by 1 base and J by 8 bases, with 11 bases between. The CDR3 length is 13 residues. From germline, CDR1 is LNHNV and CDR2 YYDKDF (reference sequence). The sequenced sample consisted of PBMCs or a T cell subset sorted from them (not recorded which). The TCR comes from a man between 18 and 29 years old who had mild COVID-19 (a few samples of this study predate the infection). Cell type and time point are not known. J is TRBJ1-1 and V is TRBV15; D gene unclear. CDR3 region: CATSRGWGGEAFF. The CDR3 coding sequence is TGTGCCACCAGCAGAGGGTGGGGAGGAGAAGCTTTCTTT.